The count of the clone carrying this T cell receptor (beta chain) is one. What it binds is not known. Profiled with immunoSEQ multiplex PCR; TCRdb holds only in-frame clones, not every one. Of some 480,000 clones in the sample, 87% were seen once. V lost 6 bases and J 5 bases, leaving 14 bases between the germline ends. CDR3 length: 13 residues. Germline V CDR1 and CDR2: LNHDA, SQIVND (reference sequence). The treatment is: roughly 19 received Ad26.COV2.S at low or high dose, single or two shots; 5 received placebo; per-sample allocation not given. Day 63 after the first vaccine or placebo injection was the time point for sampling. It was Wuhan-strain SARS-CoV-2 spike that the Ad26 vaccine vector expressed. The sample is drawn from a study of Ad26.COV2.S vaccination and SARS-CoV-2 variants. Regarding the study as a whole: For non-spike TCRs, breadth in vaccine recipients resembled that in placebo recipients.

The TCR originated in a person between 18 and 65 years old who received the Ad26.COV2.S COVID-19 vaccine or a placebo. The V call is TRBV19, the J call TRBJ2-7; D tentatively fits TRBD1 or TRBD2 (7 bases each). Sequencing used peripheral blood, obtained in a trial of Ad26.COV2.S vaccine versus placebo. CDR3 bases: TGTGCCAGTAGGAGGGGAGGGGGCAACGAGCAGTACTTC. Protein sequence: CASRRGGGNEQYF.